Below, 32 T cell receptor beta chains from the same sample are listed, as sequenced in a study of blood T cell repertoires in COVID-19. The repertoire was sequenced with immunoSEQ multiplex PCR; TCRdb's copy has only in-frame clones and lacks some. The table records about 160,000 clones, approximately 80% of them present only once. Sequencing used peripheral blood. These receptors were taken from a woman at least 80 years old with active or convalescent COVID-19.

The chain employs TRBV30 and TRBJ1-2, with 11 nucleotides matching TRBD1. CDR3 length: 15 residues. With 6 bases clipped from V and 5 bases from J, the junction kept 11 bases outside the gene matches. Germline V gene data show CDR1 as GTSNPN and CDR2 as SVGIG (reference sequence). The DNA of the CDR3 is TGTGCCTGCCCCGGGACAGGGGGGCTTTGGTATGGCTACACCTTC. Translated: CACPGTGGLWYGYTF.

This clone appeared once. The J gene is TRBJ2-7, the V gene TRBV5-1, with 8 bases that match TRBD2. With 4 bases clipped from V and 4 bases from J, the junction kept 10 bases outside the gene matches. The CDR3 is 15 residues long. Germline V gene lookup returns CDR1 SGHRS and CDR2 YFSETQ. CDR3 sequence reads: CASSLLAGGQYEQYF. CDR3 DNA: TGCGCCAGCAGCCTGCTGGCGGGGGGCCAGTACGAGCAGTACTTC.

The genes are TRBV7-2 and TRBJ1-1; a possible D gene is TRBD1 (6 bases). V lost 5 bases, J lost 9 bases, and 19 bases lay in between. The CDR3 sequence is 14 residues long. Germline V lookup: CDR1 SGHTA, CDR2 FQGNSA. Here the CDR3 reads CASSLKQGSAQAFF. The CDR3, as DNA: TGTGCCAGCAGCCTAAAACAGGGTTCGGCTCAAGCTTTCTTT.

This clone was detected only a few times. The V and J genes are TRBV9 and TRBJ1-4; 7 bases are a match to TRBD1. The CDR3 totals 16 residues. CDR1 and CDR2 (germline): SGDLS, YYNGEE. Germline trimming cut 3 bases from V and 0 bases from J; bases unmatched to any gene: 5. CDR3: CASSDGTDSTNEKLFF. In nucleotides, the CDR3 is TGTGCCAGCAGCGACGGGACAGATTCAACTAATGAAAAACTGTTTTTT.

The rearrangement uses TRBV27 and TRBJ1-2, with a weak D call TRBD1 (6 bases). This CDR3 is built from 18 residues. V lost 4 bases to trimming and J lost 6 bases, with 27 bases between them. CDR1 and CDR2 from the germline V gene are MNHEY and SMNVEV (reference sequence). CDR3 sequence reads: CASSSHGQRKQINNGYTF. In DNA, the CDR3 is TGTGCCAGCAGTTCCCACGGACAGCGGAAGCAGATCAACAATGGCTACACCTTC.

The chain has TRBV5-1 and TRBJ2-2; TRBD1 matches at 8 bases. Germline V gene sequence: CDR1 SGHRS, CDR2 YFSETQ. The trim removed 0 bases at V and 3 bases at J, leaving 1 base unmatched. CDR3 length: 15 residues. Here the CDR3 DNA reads TGCGCCAGCAGCTTGGCAGGGGGCGACACCGGGGAGCTGTTTTTT. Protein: CASSLAGGDTGELFF.

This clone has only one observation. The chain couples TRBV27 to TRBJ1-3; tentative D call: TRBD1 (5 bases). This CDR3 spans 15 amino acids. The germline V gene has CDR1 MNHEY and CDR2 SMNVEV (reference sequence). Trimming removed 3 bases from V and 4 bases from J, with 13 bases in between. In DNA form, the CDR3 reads TGTGCCAGCAGTTTGGGCGGACCAGGGGGAAACACCATATATTTT. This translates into CASSLGGPGGNTIYF.

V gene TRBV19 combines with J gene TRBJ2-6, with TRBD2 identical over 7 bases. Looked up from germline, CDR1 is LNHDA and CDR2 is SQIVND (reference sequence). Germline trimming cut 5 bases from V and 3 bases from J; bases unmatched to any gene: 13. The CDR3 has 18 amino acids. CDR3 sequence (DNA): TGTGCCAGTAGTGTACTTTCGGGGAGCGGGGTTGGGGCCAACGTCCTGACTTTC. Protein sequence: CASSVLSGSGVGANVLTF.

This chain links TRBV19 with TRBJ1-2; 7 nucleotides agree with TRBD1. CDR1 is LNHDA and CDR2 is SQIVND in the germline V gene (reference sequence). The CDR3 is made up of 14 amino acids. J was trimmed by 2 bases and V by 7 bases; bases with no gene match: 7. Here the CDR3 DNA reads TGTGCCAGTACCCTCGGGACAGCCAACTATGGCTACACCTTC. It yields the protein CASTLGTANYGYTF.

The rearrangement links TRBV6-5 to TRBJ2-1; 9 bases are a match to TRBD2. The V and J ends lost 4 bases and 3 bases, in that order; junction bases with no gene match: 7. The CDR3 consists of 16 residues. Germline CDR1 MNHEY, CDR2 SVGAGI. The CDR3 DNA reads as TGTGCCAGCAGTTCCAATAGCGGGGGACTCTACAATGAGCAGTTCTTC. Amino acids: CASSSNSGGLYNEQFF.

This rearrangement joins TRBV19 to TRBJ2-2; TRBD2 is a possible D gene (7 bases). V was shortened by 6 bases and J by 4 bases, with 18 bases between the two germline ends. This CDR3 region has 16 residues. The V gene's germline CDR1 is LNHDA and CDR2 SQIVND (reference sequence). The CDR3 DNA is TGTGCCAGTAGCCCGGGGCGGGGGCCATCCACCGGGGAGCTGTTTTTT. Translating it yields CASSPGRGPSTGELFF.

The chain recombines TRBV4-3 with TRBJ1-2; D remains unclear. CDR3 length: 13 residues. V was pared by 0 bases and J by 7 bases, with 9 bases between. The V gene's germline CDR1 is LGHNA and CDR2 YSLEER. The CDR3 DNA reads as TGCGCCAGCAGCCAAGAGGAGGGCGGTGGCTACACCTTC. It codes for CASSQEEGGGYTF.

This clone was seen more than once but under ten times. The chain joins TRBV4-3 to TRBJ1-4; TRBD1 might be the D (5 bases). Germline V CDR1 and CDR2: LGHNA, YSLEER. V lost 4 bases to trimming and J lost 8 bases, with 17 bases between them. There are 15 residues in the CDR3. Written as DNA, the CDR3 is TGCGCCAGCAGCCCAGCATGGGGCGAAGGGGAAAAACTGTTTTTT. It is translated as CASSPAWGEGEKLFF.

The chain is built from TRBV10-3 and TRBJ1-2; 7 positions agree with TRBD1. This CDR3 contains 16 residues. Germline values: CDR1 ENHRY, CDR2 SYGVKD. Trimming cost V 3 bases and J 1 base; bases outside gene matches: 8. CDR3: CAISETQGKDNYGYTF. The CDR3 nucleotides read TGTGCCATCAGTGAAACACAGGGGAAAGATAACTATGGCTACACCTTC.

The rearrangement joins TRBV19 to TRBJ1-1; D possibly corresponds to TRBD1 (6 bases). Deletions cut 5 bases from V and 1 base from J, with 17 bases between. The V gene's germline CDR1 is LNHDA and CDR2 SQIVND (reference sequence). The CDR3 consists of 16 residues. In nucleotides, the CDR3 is TGTGCCAGTAGTGTTAACAGGGTCAGGGCGAACACTGAAGCTTTCTTT. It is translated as CASSVNRVRANTEAFF.

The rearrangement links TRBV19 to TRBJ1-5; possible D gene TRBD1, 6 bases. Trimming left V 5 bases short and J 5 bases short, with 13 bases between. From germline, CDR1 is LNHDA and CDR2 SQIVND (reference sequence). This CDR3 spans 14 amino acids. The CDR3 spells CASSVQGVDQPQHF. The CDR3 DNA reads TGTGCCAGTAGTGTACAGGGAGTGGATCAGCCCCAGCATTTT. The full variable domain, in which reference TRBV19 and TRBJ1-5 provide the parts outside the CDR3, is DGGITQSPKYLFRKEGQNVTLSCEQNLNHDAMYWYRQDPGQGLRLIYYSQIVNDFQKGDIAEGYSVSREKKESFPLTVTSAQKNPTAFYLCASSVQGVDQPQHFGDGTRLSIL.

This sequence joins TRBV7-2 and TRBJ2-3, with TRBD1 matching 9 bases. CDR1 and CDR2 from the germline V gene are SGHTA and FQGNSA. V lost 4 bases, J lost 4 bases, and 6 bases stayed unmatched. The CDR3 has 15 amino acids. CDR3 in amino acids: CASSSRTGEADTQYF. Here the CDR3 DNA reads TGTGCCAGCAGCTCCCGGACAGGGGAGGCAGATACGCAGTATTTT.

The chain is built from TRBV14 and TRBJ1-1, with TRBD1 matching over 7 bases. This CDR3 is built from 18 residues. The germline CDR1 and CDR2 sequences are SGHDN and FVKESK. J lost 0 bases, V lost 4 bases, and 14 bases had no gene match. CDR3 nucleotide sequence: TGTGCCAGCAGCCTAGGGACAGTAAGAAGCCCGGTGAACACTGAAGCTTTCTTT. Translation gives CASSLGTVRSPVNTEAFF.

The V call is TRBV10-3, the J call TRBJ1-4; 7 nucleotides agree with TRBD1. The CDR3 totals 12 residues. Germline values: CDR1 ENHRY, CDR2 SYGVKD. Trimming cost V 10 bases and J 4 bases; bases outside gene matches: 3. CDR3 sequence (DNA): TGTGCCACGGGACAGAGTAATGAAAAACTGTTTTTT. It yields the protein CATGQSNEKLFF.

The CDR3 protein is CAISESSKGLQGGNQPQHF. The CDR3 DNA sequence: TGTGCCATCAGTGAGTCGAGTAAGGGGCTCCAAGGGGGCAATCAGCCCCAGCATTTT. The chain joins TRBV10-3 to TRBJ1-5, with D perhaps matching TRBD1 (5 bases). The V end was cut by 0 bases, the J end by 2 bases, with 20 bases between. The CDR3 sequence is 19 residues long. Germline CDR1 is ENHRY and CDR2 is SYGVKD.

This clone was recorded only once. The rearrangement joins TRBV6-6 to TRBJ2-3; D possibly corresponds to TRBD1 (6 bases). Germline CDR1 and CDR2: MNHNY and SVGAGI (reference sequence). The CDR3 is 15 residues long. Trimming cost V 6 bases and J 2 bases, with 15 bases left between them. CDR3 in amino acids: CASSPVGASTDTQYF. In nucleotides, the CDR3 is TGTGCCAGCAGCCCCGTGGGGGCTTCCACAGATACGCAGTATTTT.

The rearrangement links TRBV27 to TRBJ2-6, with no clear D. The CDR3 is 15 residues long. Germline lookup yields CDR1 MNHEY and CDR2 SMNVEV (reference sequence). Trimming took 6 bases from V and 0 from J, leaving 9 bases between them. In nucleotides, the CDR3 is TGTGCCAGCAGCCCAACAGCCTCTGGGGCCAACGTCCTGACTTTC. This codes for CASSPTASGANVLTF.

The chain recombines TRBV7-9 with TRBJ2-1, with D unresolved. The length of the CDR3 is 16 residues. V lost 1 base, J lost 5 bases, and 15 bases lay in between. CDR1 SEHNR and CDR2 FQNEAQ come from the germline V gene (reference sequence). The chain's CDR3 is CASSLGALGLDNEQFF. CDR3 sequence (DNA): TGTGCCAGCAGCTTAGGGGCTTTGGGTCTCGACAATGAGCAGTTCTTC.

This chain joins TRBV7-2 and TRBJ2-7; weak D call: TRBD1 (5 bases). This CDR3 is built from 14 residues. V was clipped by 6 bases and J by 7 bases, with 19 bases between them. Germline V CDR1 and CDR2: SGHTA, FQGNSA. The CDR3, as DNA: TGTGCCAGCAGAGCACCAGGAAGGGGCGGAGAGCAGTACTTC. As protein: CASRAPGRGGEQYF.

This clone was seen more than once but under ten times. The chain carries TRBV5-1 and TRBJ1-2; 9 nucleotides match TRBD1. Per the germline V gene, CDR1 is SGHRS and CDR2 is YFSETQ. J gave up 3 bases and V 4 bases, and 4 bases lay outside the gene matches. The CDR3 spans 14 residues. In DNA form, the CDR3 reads TGCGCCAGCAGCAGACAGGGGGATGACTATGGCTACACCTTC. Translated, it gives CASSRQGDDYGYTF.

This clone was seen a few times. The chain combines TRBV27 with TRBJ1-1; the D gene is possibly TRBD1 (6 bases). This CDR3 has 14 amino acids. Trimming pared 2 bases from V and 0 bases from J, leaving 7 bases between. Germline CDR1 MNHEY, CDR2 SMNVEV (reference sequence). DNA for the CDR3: TGTGCCAGCAGTTTAGGGGGCCTGAACACTGAAGCTTTCTTT. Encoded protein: CASSLGGLNTEAFF.

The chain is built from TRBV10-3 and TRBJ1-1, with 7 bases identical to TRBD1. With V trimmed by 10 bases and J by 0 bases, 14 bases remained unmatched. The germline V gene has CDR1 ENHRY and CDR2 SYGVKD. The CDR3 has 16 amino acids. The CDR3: CASDRGTGTVNTEAFF. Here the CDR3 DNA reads TGTGCCAGCGACCGGGGGACCGGGACAGTGAACACTGAAGCTTTCTTT.

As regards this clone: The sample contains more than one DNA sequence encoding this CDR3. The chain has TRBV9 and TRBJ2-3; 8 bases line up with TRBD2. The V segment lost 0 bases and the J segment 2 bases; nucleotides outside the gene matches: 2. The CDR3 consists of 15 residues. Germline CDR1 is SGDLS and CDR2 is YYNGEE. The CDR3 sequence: CASSVGGGNTDTQYF. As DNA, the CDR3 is TGTGCCAGCAGCGTAGGCGGGGGGAACACAGATACGCAGTATTTT.

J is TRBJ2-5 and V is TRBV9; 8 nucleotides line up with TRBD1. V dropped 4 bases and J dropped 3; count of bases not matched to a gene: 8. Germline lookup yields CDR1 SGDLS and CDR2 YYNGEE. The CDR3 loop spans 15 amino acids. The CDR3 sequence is CASSMGTGRKETQYF. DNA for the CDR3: TGTGCCAGCAGCATGGGGACAGGACGAAAAGAGACCCAGTACTTC.

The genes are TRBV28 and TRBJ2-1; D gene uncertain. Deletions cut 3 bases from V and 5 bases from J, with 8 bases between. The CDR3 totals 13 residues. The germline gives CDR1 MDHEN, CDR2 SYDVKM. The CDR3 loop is CASSLVRDNEQFF. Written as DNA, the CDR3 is TGTGCCAGCAGTTTGGTCCGGGACAATGAGCAGTTCTTC.

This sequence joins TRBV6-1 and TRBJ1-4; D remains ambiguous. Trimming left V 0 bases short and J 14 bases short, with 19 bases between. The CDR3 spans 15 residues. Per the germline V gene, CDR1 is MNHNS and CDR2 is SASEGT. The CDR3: CASSEAGGSTFPLFF. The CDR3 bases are TGTGCCAGCAGTGAAGCTGGCGGCAGTACGTTTCCTCTGTTTTTT.

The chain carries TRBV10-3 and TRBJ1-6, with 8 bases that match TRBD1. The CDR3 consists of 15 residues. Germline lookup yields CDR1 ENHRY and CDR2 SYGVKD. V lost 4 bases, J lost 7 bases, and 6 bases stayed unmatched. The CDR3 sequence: CAISGTGKENSPLHF. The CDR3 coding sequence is TGTGCCATCAGTGGGACAGGGAAGGAGAATTCACCCCTCCACTTT.